This T cell receptor beta chain was identified during a study of CD4 T cells in relation to SARS-CoV-2 and coronaviruses. Study-level information: After roughly eleven days of antigen culture, PBMC TCR beta CDR3s were sequenced. Crossreactive spike epitopes shared across donors were mapped to their HLA restriction.

Survey-level TCR-beta sequencing used DNA from CEF-cultured naive and memory CD4+ T cells. Method: immunoSEQ multiplex PCR; TCRdb's copy keeps in-frame clones and lacks some. The data contain about 47,000 clones, about 80% of them singletons. CDR1 is KGHSH and CDR2 is LQKENI in the germline V gene. Between the trimmed V and J ends, which lost 6 bases and 6 bases, there was a span of 12 bases. The CDR3 covers 13 residues. Remarks on this clone: Its target is not known.

Naive or memory CD4+ cells were cultured 1:1 with T cell-depleted PBMCs plus CEF. Sequencing input: naive CD4+ T cells from PBMCs, cultured in vitro. Indicated subset: naive CD4+ T cells isolated by negative enrichment. V gene TRBV18 combines with J gene TRBJ2-1; D remains ambiguous. The receptor was derived from an adult with COVID-19. The CDR3 sequence is CASSSTQTNEQFF. As DNA, the CDR3 is TGTGCCAGCTCGTCCACTCAGACCAATGAGCAGTTCTTC.